This TCR beta chain appears in the sequencing data of a study of blood T cell repertoires in COVID-19. V was shortened by 3 bases and J by 3 bases, with 12 bases between the two germline ends. Per the germline V gene, CDR1 is SGHTA and CDR2 is FQGNSA. This CDR3 region has 15 residues. Living in roughly 23 US areas, the participants were between about 18 and 95 years of age. Libraries were prepared by immunoSEQ multiplex PCR; TCRdb keeps only in-frame clonotypes and omits some of them. The sample holds approximately 250,000 clones, approximately 88% seen once. The TCR originated in a woman aged 40 to 49 with acute COVID-19. The chain recombines TRBV7-2 with TRBJ2-4, with D unclear. Specimen: PBMCs or T cells enriched from blood (not recorded which). The CDR3 sequence is CASSLKSFSKNIQYF. CDR3 DNA: TGTGCCAGCAGCTTGAAAAGTTTTAGCAAAAACATTCAGTACTTC.